The following is a T cell receptor (beta chain) sequence with its context. Its specificity is not known. Samples had at least 6.5 million PBMCs isolated from them. The trim removed 0 bases at V and 7 bases at J, leaving 1 base unmatched. Germline assignment: CDR1 SGHRS and CDR2 YFSETQ. This CDR3 has 14 residues. This record comes from a study of blood T cells in healthy people across ages. For the study at large: Roughly one uniquely barcoded beta molecule per two T cells was captured. Broader study findings: Relative to aged donors, long-lived donors carried more naive CD4+ cells and displayed higher diversity.

A second PCR of 7 to 11 cycles used a sample-barcoded 5' primer and a J-beta primer mix. Carrying 12 random nucleotides, a template-switch adaptor labeled each individual cDNA molecule. Using its own MiXCR run on the 5' RACE reads, TCRdb lists one record per CDR3 protein. This table has around 870,000 distinct CDR3 sequences, around 26% appearing once. The TCR sequence derives from a woman at least 80 years old in good health. Material for sequencing was blood. The chain recombines TRBV5-1 with TRBJ1-6; 7 bases align to TRBD1. This chain's CDR3 is CASSLEGANSPLHF. Written as DNA, the CDR3 is TGCGCCAGCAGCTTGGAGGGGGCGAATTCACCCCTCCACTTT.